These 23 T cell receptor beta chains came from one sample sequenced in a study of T cell responses to AZD1222 COVID-19 vaccine. Repertoires were generated with immunoSEQ multiplex PCR, while TCRdb's copy carries only in-frame clones and drops some. The profile shows more than 85,000 clones, about 90% of them singletons. This specimen was peripheral blood, taken 28 days after the second AZD1222 dose. The receptor set was obtained from an adult who received the AZD1222 COVID-19 vaccine.

This clone showed up just once. V is TRBV6-5 and J is TRBJ1-2, with D uncertain. Germline values: CDR1 MNHEY, CDR2 SVGAGI. This CDR3 has 13 amino acids. Trimming cost V 2 bases and J 0 bases, with 4 bases left between them. The CDR3 sequence: CASSYPPNYGYTF. CDR3 DNA: TGTGCCAGCAGTTACCCACCTAACTATGGCTACACCTTC.

CDR3 loop: CASSGQGPNTEAFF. The CDR3 DNA follows: TGCGCCAGCAGCGGACAGGGCCCGAACACTGAAGCTTTCTTT. J is TRBJ1-1 and V is TRBV5-1; 8 bases are shared with TRBD1. Per germline, CDR1 SGHRS and CDR2 YFSETQ. The CDR3 extends over 14 amino acids. Unmatched junction bases numbered 3, after V lost 4 bases and J lost 1 base.

In this sample, this clone turned up once. This chain connects TRBV5-1 to TRBJ1-3; weak D call: TRBD1 (6 bases). V was cut by 4 bases and J by 8 bases, with 16 bases left in between. The CDR3 has 14 residues. Germline assignment: CDR1 SGHRS and CDR2 YFSETQ. This chain's CDR3 is CASSLQGRADTIYF. As DNA, the CDR3 is TGCGCCAGCAGCCTACAGGGTAGGGCGGACACCATATATTTT.

This clone showed up just once. This chain connects TRBV5-4 to TRBJ1-1; a weak D match, TRBD1 (5 bases). Per germline, CDR1 SGHNT and CDR2 YYREEE (reference sequence). This CDR3 is 15 amino acids long. Trimming left V 0 bases short and J 5 bases short, with 14 bases between. This CDR3 reads CASSLEGGGRTEAFF. The CDR3 DNA is TGTGCCAGCAGCTTGGAAGGTGGGGGAAGAACTGAAGCTTTCTTT.

This sequence joins TRBV12-5 and TRBJ2-7, with 7 bases matching TRBD2. The germline V gene encodes CDR1 LGHNT and CDR2 FRNRAP. The ends lost 1 base at V and 3 bases at J; junction bases unmatched: 6. This CDR3 has 15 amino acids. The CDR3 coding sequence is TGTGCTAGTGGTTTGGCCCTACCGGGAGGCTACGAGCAGTACTTC. This sequence encodes CASGLALPGGYEQYF.

This clone was seen a single time. This chain links TRBV28 with TRBJ2-2, with TRBD1 as a possible D gene (6 bases). Trimming cost V 7 bases and J 1 base, with 13 bases left between them. This CDR3 region has 15 residues. Germline values: CDR1 MDHEN, CDR2 SYDVKM. CDR3 in amino acids: CASTLGTLNTGELFF. The CDR3 nucleotides are TGTGCCAGCACCCTTGGGACATTGAACACCGGGGAGCTGTTTTTT.

The rearrangement joins TRBV19 to TRBJ1-2; D remains ambiguous. The germline V and J ends were trimmed by 0 bases and 2 bases, with 13 bases remaining between them. The germline gives CDR1 LNHDA, CDR2 SQIVND (reference sequence). This CDR3 has 16 amino acids. The CDR3 nucleotides are TGTGCCAGTAGTATAGATACAGAAGCCAGAAACTATGGCTACACCTTC. Protein: CASSIDTEARNYGYTF. The whole variable domain, remainder taken from reference TRBV19 and TRBJ1-2, is DGGITQSPKYLFRKEGQNVTLSCEQNLNHDAMYWYRQDPGQGLRLIYYSQIVNDFQKGDIAEGYSVSREKKESFPLTVTSAQKNPTAFYLCASSIDTEARNYGYTFGSGTRLTVV.

The chain joins TRBV4-1 to TRBJ2-1; D is possibly TRBD1 (6 bases). The CDR3 sequence is 14 residues long. The germline gives CDR1 MGHRA, CDR2 YSYEKL. V was pared by 5 bases and J by 6 bases, with 14 bases between. The CDR3, as DNA: TGCGCCAGCAGCTTTCAGGGGAGTACCAATGAGCAGTTCTTC. It encodes CASSFQGSTNEQFF.

J is TRBJ1-1 and V is TRBV5-4; 7 nucleotides match TRBD1. From germline, CDR1 is SGHNT and CDR2 YYREEE (reference sequence). The CDR3 length is 16 residues. Trimming removed 4 bases from V and 0 bases from J; junction bases left unmatched: 9. CDR3 bases: TGTGCCAGCAGCGGCGGGACAGTAGGGATGAACACTGAAGCTTTCTTT. Residues: CASSGGTVGMNTEAFF. The variable domain in full, completed from reference TRBV5-4 and TRBJ1-1, reads ETGVTQSPTHLIKTRGQQVTLRCSSQSGHNTVSWYQQALGQGPQFIFQYYREEENGRGNFPPRFSGLQFPNYSSELNVNALELDDSALYLCASSGGTVGMNTEAFFGQGTRLTVV.

This chain joins TRBV25-1 and TRBJ1-2; no clear D gene. The CDR3 totals 13 residues. From germline, CDR1 is MGHDK and CDR2 SYGVNS. The V and J ends lost 2 bases and 4 bases respectively, with 8 bases between them. This CDR3 is CASSEGPFYGYTF. The CDR3 DNA is TGTGCCAGCAGTGAAGGGCCCTTCTATGGCTACACCTTC.

The table lists this clone with a few counts. The V and J genes are TRBV4-1 and TRBJ2-3, with 8 bases fitting TRBD2. CDR3 size: 17 residues. CDR1 is MGHRA and CDR2 is YSYEKL in the germline V gene. With V trimmed by 0 bases and J by 4 bases, 9 bases remained unmatched. CDR3 in amino acids: CASSQDRGGGPADTQYF. CDR3 coding DNA: TGCGCCAGCAGCCAAGATCGGGGGGGAGGGCCCGCAGATACGCAGTATTTT.

V gene TRBV3-1 (or the pseudogene TRBV3-2) combines with J gene TRBJ1-3; D is unclear. With 1 base removed from V and 0 bases from J, the gap between germline ends came to 10 bases. Germline-derived CDR1 and CDR2 are LGHDT and YNNKEL (reference sequence). The CDR3 consists of 16 residues. The CDR3 reads CASSQAPGGSGNTIYF. CDR3 coding DNA: TGTGCCAGCAGCCAAGCTCCCGGAGGCTCTGGAAACACCATATATTTT.

The genes are TRBV5-1 and TRBJ2-1; the D is unclear. The CDR3 sequence is 15 residues long. Looked up from germline, CDR1 is SGHRS and CDR2 is YFSETQ. V was clipped by 4 bases and J by 0 bases, with 11 bases between them. Here the CDR3 reads CASSEDVGSYNEQFF. CDR3 bases: TGCGCCAGCAGCGAGGACGTAGGCTCCTACAATGAGCAGTTCTTC.

The chain joins TRBV6-2 or TRBV6-3 to TRBJ2-4; the D gene is possibly TRBD1 (5 bases). V gave up 0 bases and J gave up 16 bases, with 16 bases separating them. CDR1 is MNHEY, CDR2 SVGEGT, per germline. CDR3 size: 13 residues. The CDR3 DNA reads TGTGCCAGCAGTTACTCCAAGGACACCTTAGAATACTTC. Translating it yields CASSYSKDTLEYF.

This sequence joins TRBV5-1 and TRBJ2-2, with a weak D call TRBD1 (6 bases). V was shortened by 5 bases and J by 4 bases, with 15 bases between the two germline ends. The CDR3 has 15 residues. CDR1 and CDR2 (germline): SGHRS, YFSETQ. CDR3 DNA: TGCGCCAGCAGACGGGACACCGAAATCACCGGGGAGCTGTTTTTT. This gives the protein CASRRDTEITGELFF. Combining the CDR3 with reference TRBV5-1 and TRBJ2-2 gives the whole variable domain KAGVTQTPRYLIKTRGQQVTLSCSPISGHRSVSWYQQTPGQGLQFLFEYFSETQRNKGNFPGRFSGRQFSNSRSEMNVSTLELGDSALYLCASRRDTEITGELFFGEGSRLTVL.

J is TRBJ1-4 and V is TRBV5-4, with no clear D. The germline gives CDR1 SGHNT, CDR2 YYREEE (reference sequence). The CDR3 spans 13 residues. Trimming stripped 4 bases from V and 0 bases from J, with 4 bases between. In nucleotides, the CDR3 is TGTGCCAGCAGCGGATCAACTAATGAAAAACTGTTTTTT. Translation: CASSGSTNEKLFF.

This clone was observed a single time. V usage is TRBV7-9 and J usage is TRBJ1-5; 10 nucleotides line up with TRBD1. The CDR3 runs to 17 residues. Losses at the gene ends were 4 bases for V and 7 bases for J; bases not matched to a gene: 13. Germline V gene lookup returns CDR1 SEHNR and CDR2 FQNEAQ (reference sequence). As DNA, the CDR3 is TGTGCCAGCAGCTCCCTCTTGGGGACAGGGGACGGACAGCCCCAGCATTTT. Its protein product is CASSSLLGTGDGQPQHF.

The chain recombines TRBV18 with TRBJ2-6; weak D call: TRBD1 (5 bases). The CDR3 has 13 amino acids. With 6 bases removed from V and 15 bases from J, the gap between germline ends came to 18 bases. Germline assignment: CDR1 KGHSH and CDR2 LQKENI. This CDR3 is CASSLTEAQALTF. The CDR3 DNA is TGTGCCAGCTCCCTCACTGAAGCACAGGCCCTGACTTTC.

V usage is TRBV9 and J usage is TRBJ2-5; TRBD2 aligns across 9 bases. This CDR3 region has 16 residues. V shed 5 bases, J shed 0 bases, and the junction held 8 bases outside the gene matches. The germline CDR1 and CDR2 sequences are SGDLS and YYNGEE. CDR3 bases: TGTGCCAGCAGTCAATTCGCGGGAGGGCACCAAGAGACCCAGTACTTC. It codes for CASSQFAGGHQETQYF.

The V and J genes are TRBV28 and TRBJ2-2; the match to TRBD2 covers 12 bases. Trimming took 7 bases from V and 4 from J; bases not matched to a gene: 4. From germline, CDR1 is MDHEN and CDR2 SYDVKM. The CDR3 contains 15 residues. CDR3 in amino acids: CASNLAGGPTGELFF. As DNA, the CDR3 is TGTGCCAGCAACCTAGCGGGAGGGCCCACCGGGGAGCTGTTTTTT.

V usage is TRBV2 and J usage is TRBJ1-5, with 8 bases aligning to TRBD1. The J segment lost 3 bases and the V segment lost 4 bases, leaving 5 bases of the junction unmatched. The CDR3 has 15 amino acids. The germline CDR1 and CDR2 sequences are SNHLY and FYNNEI. CDR3 bases: TGTGCCAGCAGTGGACAGGGGATTTCCAATCAGCCCCAGCATTTT. Its translation: CASSGQGISNQPQHF. Together with reference TRBV2 and TRBJ1-5, the CDR3 gives the full variable domain: EPEVTQTPSHQVTQMGQEVILRCVPISNHLYFYWYRQILGQKVEFLVSFYNNEISEKSEIFDDQFSVERPDGSNFTLKIRSTKLEDSAMYFCASSGQGISNQPQHFGDGTRLSIL.

This clone was seen a single time. This sequence joins TRBV12-3 or TRBV12-4 and TRBJ2-5; 9 positions agree with TRBD1. Unmatched junction bases numbered 2, after V lost 5 bases and J lost 4 bases. CDR3 size: 13 residues. The CDR3 region has the DNA TGTGCCAGCAGTATGGACAGGGGAGAGACCCAGTACTTC. It translates to CASSMDRGETQYF.

This clone appeared a single time. The chain links TRBV11-2 to TRBJ2-5; unclear D gene. CDR3 length: 14 residues. Per germline, CDR1 SGHAT and CDR2 FQNNGV. Trimming left V 3 bases short and J 5 bases short, with 13 bases between. CDR3 residues: CASSLTGPSETQYF. In DNA, the CDR3 is TGTGCCAGCAGCTTGACGGGTCCAAGTGAGACCCAGTACTTC. Full variable domain (remainder filled in from reference TRBV11-2 and TRBJ2-5): EAGVAQSPRYKIIEKRQSVAFWCNPISGHATLYWYQQILGQGPKLLIQFQNNGVVDDSQLPKDRFSAERLKGVDSTLKIQPAKLEDSAVYLCASSLTGPSETQYFGPGTRLLVL.